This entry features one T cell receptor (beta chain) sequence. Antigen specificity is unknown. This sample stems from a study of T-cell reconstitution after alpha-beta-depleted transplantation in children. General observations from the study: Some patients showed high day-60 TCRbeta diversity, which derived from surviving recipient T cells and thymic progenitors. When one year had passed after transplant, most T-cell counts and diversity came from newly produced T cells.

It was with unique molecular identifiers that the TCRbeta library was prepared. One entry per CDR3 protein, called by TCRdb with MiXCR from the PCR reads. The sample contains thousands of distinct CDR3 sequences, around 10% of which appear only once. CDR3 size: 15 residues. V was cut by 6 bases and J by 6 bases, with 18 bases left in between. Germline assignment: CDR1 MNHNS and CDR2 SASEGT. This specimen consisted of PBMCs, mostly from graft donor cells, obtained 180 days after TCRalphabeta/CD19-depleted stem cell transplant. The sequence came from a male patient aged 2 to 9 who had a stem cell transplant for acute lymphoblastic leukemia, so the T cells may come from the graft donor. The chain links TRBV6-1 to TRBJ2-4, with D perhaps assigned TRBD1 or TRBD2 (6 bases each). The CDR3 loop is CASSGWGASRNIQYF. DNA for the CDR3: TGTGCCAGCAGCGGCTGGGGGGCTAGCCGAAACATTCAGTACTTC.